The 30 T cell receptor beta chains reported below all come from one sample, sequenced in a study of regulatory T cells in long-lasting Graves disease (dated by TCRdb to the early 2020s). The sample's time point label, in plain terms: newly diagnosed GD, antithyroid drugs for less than 3 months. For both TCR sequencing and RNA sequencing, RNA was extracted from PBMCs in TRIzol. Receptors were amplified or captured by multiplex PCR. These reads were obtained on an Illumina HiSeq 4000. TCR beta libraries were built with iRepertoire HTBI primers and Arm-PCR amplification of CDR3 regions. Starting from the raw public reads, TCRdb applied fastp trimming at Q25, assembled clones with MiXCR and retained in-frame beta chains. For every CDR3 protein sequence, its rows merge into one entry that carries the most common genes and DNA. For this sample the table gives around 480,000 distinct CDR3 sequences, of which more than 15% were detected only once. 25% of the sample rests with the top ten.

The data were also submitted as part of a second study, on T cells in Graves' hyperthyroidism and ophthalmopathy.

The material sequenced was peripheral blood mononuclear cells (PBMCs), taken at new diagnosis, from a patient treated with antithyroid drugs. The receptors stem from a woman aged 35 to 60 with Graves disease. Donor details come from another sample of the same person, matched by shared clones.

Many counts were recorded for this clonotype. This sequence joins TRBV2 and TRBJ2-1; TRBD2 matches 7 bases. The germline V gene encodes CDR1 SNHLY and CDR2 FYNNEI. CDR3 length: 15 residues. Losses at the gene ends were 6 bases for V and 2 bases for J; bases not matched to a gene: 7. The DNA of the CDR3 is TGTGCCAGCAGCGATACTAGCGAGGCCTACAATGAGCAGTTCTTC. Protein: CASSDTSEAYNEQFF.

The genes are TRBV7-3 and TRBJ1-1, with a tentative D call TRBD1 (5 bases). Trimming removed 4 bases at V and 8 bases at J, with 14 bases between. The CDR3 has 13 residues. Germline assignment: CDR1 SGHTA and CDR2 FQGTGA. The chain's CDR3 is CASSSQGRKEAFF. CDR3 in DNA: TGTGCCAGCAGCTCCCAGGGAAGGAAGGAAGCTTTCTTT.

This clonotype was counted many times. The rearrangement links TRBV9 to TRBJ2-7, with a tentative D call TRBD1 (5 bases). The CDR3 contains 15 residues. Germline values: CDR1 SGDLS, CDR2 YYNGEE. V shed 0 bases and J shed 4 bases, with 14 bases lying between them. For the CDR3, the DNA is TGTGCCAGCAGCGTAGACTTCAGGGTCGGGTACGAGCAGTACTTC. Its protein product is CASSVDFRVGYEQYF.

The chain is built from TRBV4-1 and TRBJ1-2, with a possible D match to TRBD1 (5 bases). The ends were cut back, 4 bases at V and 1 base at J, with 10 bases in the middle. The CDR3 sequence is 14 residues long. Germline V gives CDR1 MGHRA, CDR2 YSYEKL. This CDR3 reads CASSRDPNNYGYTF. The CDR3 coding sequence is TGCGCCAGCAGCCGGGACCCGAATAACTATGGCTACACCTTC.

This clonotype was seen a handful of times. This rearrangement joins TRBV5-4 to TRBJ2-3; 8 bases agree with TRBD2. The germline gives CDR1 SGHNT, CDR2 YYREEE (reference sequence). V shed 0 bases and J 6 bases; nucleotides not matched to a gene: 3. The CDR3 length is 14 residues. The CDR3 DNA follows: TGTGCCAGCAGCTTGGAGCGGGGGATGGATACGCAGTATTTT. It is translated as CASSLERGMDTQYF.

This clonotype was observed a handful of times. V and J are TRBV2 and TRBJ1-1; D uncertain. CDR1 SNHLY and CDR2 FYNNEI come from the germline V gene. Trimming removed 2 bases from V and 10 bases from J, with 14 bases in between. This CDR3 spans 13 amino acids. The CDR3 nucleotides read TGTGCCAGCAGTGAATGGACTTTTAGCGGAGCTTTCTTT. Protein product: CASSEWTFSGAFF. Variable domain in full (rest from reference TRBV2 and TRBJ1-1): EPEVTQTPSHQVTQMGQEVILRCVPISNHLYFYWYRQILGQKVEFLVSFYNNEISEKSEIFDDQFSVERPDGSNFTLKIRSTKLEDSAMYFCASSEWTFSGAFFGQGTRLTVV.

This clonotype was observed many times. V and J are TRBV10-3 and TRBJ1-1, with no clear D. V was shortened by 4 bases and J by 2 bases, with 14 bases between the two germline ends. The CDR3 is 15 residues long. Germline V gives CDR1 ENHRY, CDR2 SYGVKD. The CDR3 protein is CAISARPDSNTEAFF. CDR3 DNA: TGTGCCATCAGTGCCCGGCCAGACTCTAACACTGAAGCTTTCTTT.

This clonotype was detected a few times. The chain uses TRBV4-2 and TRBJ2-3, with D hard to call. V was cut by 0 bases and J by 4 bases, with 14 bases left in between. The CDR3 contains 16 residues. From germline, CDR1 is LGHNA and CDR2 YNFKEQ. The CDR3 sequence: CASSQEGWLGADTQYF. CDR3 sequence (DNA): TGTGCCAGCAGCCAAGAAGGCTGGCTAGGCGCAGATACGCAGTATTTT.

This clonotype showed up just once. V and J are TRBV7-9 and TRBJ2-5; 11 bases line up with TRBD2. The length of the CDR3 is 15 residues. Trimming at V came to 5 bases and at J to 2 bases, leaving 4 bases not matched to a gene. Germline CDR1 and CDR2: SEHNR and FQNEAQ (reference sequence). Here the CDR3 reads CASSLGTSGQETQYF. The CDR3, as DNA: TGTGCCAGCAGCCTAGGGACTAGCGGACAAGAGACCCAGTACTTC. Full variable domain (missing parts from reference TRBV7-9 and TRBJ2-5): DTGVSQNPRHKITKRGQNVTFRCDPISEHNRLYWYRQTLGQGPEFLTYFQNEAQLEKSRLLSDRFSAERPKGSFSTLEIQRTEQGDSAMYLCASSLGTSGQETQYFGPGTRLLVL.

Turning to this clonotype: Given a much more abundant clone one base away, this may be a read error. The chain recombines TRBV11-3 with TRBJ2-1, with D hard to call. From germline, CDR1 is SGHNT and CDR2 YENEEA. This CDR3 region has 11 residues. The CDR3 bases are TGTGCCAGCAGCTTAACGAATGAGCAGCTCTTC. Its translation: CASSLTNEQLF.

The chain carries TRBV10-3 and TRBJ1-2, with 8 bases fitting TRBD1. The CDR3 runs to 18 residues. V trimming: 7 bases; J trimming: 5 bases; junction bases outside the gene matches: 21. CDR1 is ENHRY and CDR2 is SYGVKD in the germline V gene. The CDR3 sequence is CAITPKQGGLTGGYGYTF. The CDR3, as DNA: TGTGCCATCACCCCGAAACAGGGGGGGCTTACCGGGGGATATGGCTACACCTTC.

Comments on this clonotype: This may be a read error, as it is one base from a much larger clone. The chain carries TRBV20-1 and TRBJ2-5; TRBD2 matches 9 bases. The V and J ends lost 4 bases and 11 bases, in that order; junction bases with no gene match: 17. The germline V gene encodes CDR1 DFQATT and CDR2 SNEGSKA (reference sequence). The CDR3 totals 15 residues. Here the CDR3 reads CSAISGGNAYNEQYF. CDR3 in DNA: TGCAGTGCTATTAGCGGGGGAAATGCCTACAATGAGCAGTACTTC.

This clonotype was detected many times. J is TRBJ1-2 and V is TRBV2; D gene unclear. The V gene's germline CDR1 is SNHLY and CDR2 FYNNEI. Deletions cut 6 bases from V and 1 base from J, with 6 bases between. The CDR3 consists of 12 residues. CDR3 protein: CASRGDNYGYTF. The CDR3 DNA reads as TGTGCCAGCAGGGGAGATAACTATGGCTACACCTTC.

The J gene is TRBJ2-7, the V gene TRBV5-6; 13 bases line up with TRBD2. The CDR3 contains 16 residues. CDR1 SGHDT and CDR2 YYEEEE come from the germline V gene. Trimming removed 2 bases from V and 4 bases from J; junction bases left unmatched: 6. The DNA for the CDR3 is TGTGCCAGCAGCTTTCTACTAGCGGGGGGGCTTTACGAGCAGTACTTC. Protein: CASSFLLAGGLYEQYF.

There are many counts of this clonotype. The CDR3 loop reads CASSPRTGGDGQFF. The CDR3 DNA follows: TGTGCCAGCAGTCCACGGACAGGGGGAGACGGGCAGTTCTTC. The chain employs TRBV12-3 or TRBV12-4 and TRBJ2-1; TRBD1 aligns across 10 bases. The junction had 10 bases not matched to a gene; V was cut back by 5 bases and J by 12 bases. The CDR3 contains 14 residues.

This clonotype was counted ten times or more. V and J are TRBV11-2 and TRBJ2-7, with TRBD2 identical over 7 bases. V dropped 0 bases and J dropped 1; count of bases not matched to a gene: 0. The germline CDR1 and CDR2 sequences are SGHAT and FQNNGV. CDR3 length equals 14 residues. The CDR3 DNA sequence: TGTGCCAGCAGCTTAGAGCGGGGGTCCTACGAGCAGTACTTC. Translating gives CASSLERGSYEQYF.

This clonotype occurred many times. V usage is TRBV20-1 and J usage is TRBJ2-5; D is possibly TRBD1 (6 bases). V was shortened by 0 bases and J by 4 bases, with 9 bases between the two germline ends. This CDR3 has 13 amino acids. Germline CDR1 is DFQATT and CDR2 is SNEGSKA (reference sequence). This chain's CDR3 is CSAREQGRETQYF. The CDR3 coding sequence is TGCAGTGCTAGAGAGCAGGGGAGAGAGACCCAGTACTTC.

This clonotype was picked up many times. V gene TRBV12-3 or TRBV12-4 combines with J gene TRBJ1-4, with D hard to call. V was pared by 3 bases and J by 3 bases, with 8 bases between. The CDR3 runs to 14 residues. The CDR3 protein is CASSLAGANEKLFF. Written as DNA, the CDR3 is TGTGCCAGCAGTTTGGCGGGAGCTAATGAAAAACTGTTTTTT.

CDR3: CASSPLKEGANEKLFF. CDR3 bases: TGTGCCAGCAGCCCGCTTAAAGAGGGGGCGAATGAAAAACTGTTTTTT. The V gene is TRBV27, the J gene TRBJ1-4; TRBD1 matches at 7 bases. Per the germline V gene, CDR1 is MNHEY and CDR2 is SMNVEV (reference sequence). Trimming at V came to 6 bases and at J to 5 bases, leaving 12 bases not matched to a gene. The CDR3 is made up of 16 amino acids.

This clonotype appeared many times. V is TRBV18 and J is TRBJ1-2, with D tentatively TRBD1 (5 bases). The CDR3 is 15 residues long. Trimming pared 4 bases from V and 5 bases from J, leaving 17 bases between. From germline, CDR1 is KGHSH and CDR2 LQKENI. The CDR3 nucleotides read TGTGCCAGCTCACTCAACCGGGACGCAACATATGGCTACACCTTC. This sequence encodes CASSLNRDATYGYTF.

This rearrangement joins TRBV25-1 to TRBJ1-1; D gene uncertain. CDR1 and CDR2 from the germline V gene are MGHDK and SYGVNS. Trimming removed 1 base at V and 6 bases at J, with 12 bases between. The CDR3 runs 14 residues. CDR3 region: CASSEWGHRAEAFF. CDR3 in DNA: TGTGCCAGCAGTGAATGGGGTCATAGGGCTGAAGCTTTCTTT.

This clonotype was seen at least ten times. The J gene is TRBJ2-5, the V gene TRBV18, with TRBD2 as a possible D gene (5 bases). The CDR3 is 14 amino acids. CDR1 and CDR2 (germline): KGHSH, LQKENI. Trimming removed 0 bases at V and 5 bases at J, with 10 bases between. The DNA of the CDR3 is TGTGCCAGCTCACCACCCGCCTCGGGGGAGACCCAGTACTTC. Protein: CASSPPASGETQYF.

The chain uses TRBV6-1 and TRBJ2-2, with 12 bases matching TRBD1. The CDR3 spans 15 residues. Unmatched junction bases numbered 7, after V lost 7 bases and J lost 7 bases. Germline values: CDR1 MNHNS, CDR2 SASEGT. For the CDR3, the DNA is TGTGCCAGCAACCTGGGACAGGGGGCTGGCGGGGAGCTGTTTTTT. The encoded protein is CASNLGQGAGGELFF.

This clonotype showed up just a few times. J is TRBJ1-1 and V is TRBV29-1, with D possibly matching TRBD1 (6 bases). CDR1 is SQVTM and CDR2 is ANQGSEA in the germline V gene. The CDR3 sequence is 13 residues long. Trimming removed 3 bases from V and 4 bases from J, with 12 bases in between. CDR3 coding DNA: TGCAGCGTTGAGGCCGGGGGCGGCACTGAAGCTTTCTTT. Protein: CSVEAGGGTEAFF.

This clonotype was observed a handful of times. The chain has TRBV5-1 and TRBJ2-1; D is undetermined. Germline CDR1 and CDR2: SGHRS and YFSETQ. The CDR3 runs to 13 residues. Trimming removed 0 bases from V and 7 bases from J, with 8 bases in between. In nucleotides, the CDR3 is TGCGCCAGCAGCTTGGAGGTGGTAAATGAGCAGTTCTTC. This sequence encodes CASSLEVVNEQFF. Using reference TRBV5-1 and TRBJ2-1 for the parts outside the CDR3, the full variable domain is KAGVTQTPRYLIKTRGQQVTLSCSPISGHRSVSWYQQTPGQGLQFLFEYFSETQRNKGNFPGRFSGRQFSNSRSEMNVSTLELGDSALYLCASSLEVVNEQFFGPGTRLTVL.

This clonotype showed up many times. This chain joins TRBV6-5 and TRBJ1-6; D gene uncertain. Between the trimmed V and J ends, which lost 2 bases and 7 bases, there was a span of 18 bases. CDR1 and CDR2 from the germline V gene are MNHEY and SVGAGI. The CDR3 spans 17 residues. The CDR3 DNA follows: TGTGCCAGCAGTTACGAGAATTCGAGACGGCCAAATTCACCCCTCCACTTT. Protein sequence: CASSYENSRRPNSPLHF.

This clonotype showed up just a few times. The chain links TRBV3-1 to TRBJ2-2; no clear D gene. Germline V CDR1 and CDR2: LGHDT, YNNKEL (reference sequence). The CDR3 runs to 12 residues. The ends were cut back, 0 bases at V and 7 bases at J, with 3 bases in the middle. The CDR3 is CASSQEGGELFF. CDR3 nucleotide sequence: TGTGCCAGCAGCCAAGAGGGCGGGGAGCTGTTTTTT.

The chain is built from TRBV6-1 and TRBJ1-2; D not resolved. CDR3 length: 17 residues. V was clipped by 0 bases and J by 3 bases, with 17 bases between them. Germline CDR1 MNHNS, CDR2 SASEGT. Here the CDR3 reads CASSEALVGGGYYGYTF. The DNA of the CDR3 is TGTGCCAGCAGTGAAGCGCTTGTCGGCGGCGGGTACTATGGCTACACCTTC.

At least ten counts were recorded for this clonotype. The V gene is TRBV20-1, the J gene TRBJ2-1; D uncertain. The CDR3 is 15 amino acids. Germline values: CDR1 DFQATT, CDR2 SNEGSKA (reference sequence). V was pared by 6 bases and J by 4 bases, with 19 bases between. The CDR3 DNA sequence: TGCAGTGCCGAAGGGCGGAGCGCGACATACAATGAGCAGTTCTTC. Translated, it gives CSAEGRSATYNEQFF.

This clonotype has at least ten counts. The genes are TRBV6-2 or TRBV6-3 and TRBJ2-1, with D possibly matching TRBD2 (5 bases). Germline V gene data show CDR1 as MNHEY and CDR2 as SVGEGT. Trimming stripped 6 bases from V and 5 bases from J, with 17 bases between. CDR3 size: 15 residues. In DNA form, the CDR3 reads TGTGCCAGCAGCCAGAGGGTGTCGCGCAACAATGAGCAGTTCTTC. Translated, it gives CASSQRVSRNNEQFF.